Presented here are 27 T cell receptor beta chains from one specimen sequenced in a study of PD-1 blockade in classical Hodgkin lymphoma. Measured with immunoSEQ multiplex PCR; TCRdb has only the in-frame clones, and not every one. The table shows around 45,000 clones, with more than 70% occurring only once. All trial patients relapsed after autologous stem cell transplantation. The sequences come from peripheral blood mononuclear cells (PBMCs), collected at baseline. The receptor set was obtained from a human donor with classical Hodgkin lymphoma.

The table lists this clone with a count of one. The chain is built from TRBV27 and TRBJ2-1; D remains unclear. The germline CDR1 and CDR2 sequences are MNHEY and SMNVEV (reference sequence). The V gene lost 5 bases and the J gene lost 6 bases, with 17 bases spanning the gap. This CDR3 has 15 residues. The CDR3 DNA sequence: TGTGCCAGCAGTCTCGCTCCTGGGTTCGGCAATGAGCAGTTCTTC. Translated, it gives CASSLAPGFGNEQFF.

J is TRBJ2-7 and V is TRBV7-8, with 7 bases lining up with TRBD1. Per germline, CDR1 SGHVS and CDR2 FQNEAQ. Unmatched junction bases numbered 9, after V lost 6 bases and J lost 1 base. The CDR3 is made up of 15 amino acids. In DNA, the CDR3 is TGTGCCAGCAGAACCTTCGGGACAGCATCCTACGAGCAGTACTTC. The encoded protein is CASRTFGTASYEQYF.

The chain has TRBV6-6 and TRBJ1-2, with D possibly being TRBD1 (5 bases). The V end was cut by 0 bases, the J end by 7 bases, with 9 bases between. The CDR3 consists of 13 residues. Germline lookup yields CDR1 MNHNY and CDR2 SVGAGI (reference sequence). The CDR3 is CASSYSPDSGYTF. In nucleotides, the CDR3 is TGTGCCAGCAGTTACTCACCTGACAGTGGCTACACCTTC.

The chain couples TRBV4-1 to TRBJ2-5, with no clear D. The CDR3 has 15 amino acids. V was trimmed by 1 base and J by 5 bases, leaving 14 bases between them. Germline-derived CDR1 and CDR2 are MGHRA and YSYEKL. Here the CDR3 DNA reads TGCGCCAGCAGCCAAGCTGCCAGGAACTCTGAGACCCAGTACTTC. Its protein product is CASSQAARNSETQYF.

The rearrangement links TRBV28 to TRBJ1-3, with D maybe TRBD1 (6 bases). V lost 6 bases to trimming and J lost 1 base, with 10 bases between them. Germline V gene lookup returns CDR1 MDHEN and CDR2 SYDVKM. This CDR3 has 14 amino acids. CDR3 region: CASSQQGSGNTIYF. Written as DNA, the CDR3 is TGTGCCAGCAGCCAACAGGGTTCTGGAAACACCATATATTTT.

The genes are TRBV5-6 and TRBJ2-3; TRBD2 agrees at 10 bases. The CDR3 covers 15 residues. Germline-derived CDR1 and CDR2 are SGHDT and YYEEEE. Trimming at V came to 4 bases and at J to 5 bases, leaving 7 bases not matched to a gene. CDR3 sequence: CASSPSGGALDTQYF. As DNA, the CDR3 is TGTGCCAGCAGCCCCAGCGGGGGGGCATTAGATACGCAGTATTTT.

The chain couples TRBV18 to TRBJ1-3; no definite D call. The CDR3 covers 16 residues. V lost 1 base, J lost 4 bases, and 14 bases lay in between. CDR1 and CDR2 from the germline V gene are KGHSH and LQKENI. The CDR3 region has the DNA TGTGCCAGCTCACCACGGAGAGAGGGAATCGGAAACACCATATATTTT. This sequence encodes CASSPRREGIGNTIYF.

This rearrangement joins TRBV11-3 to TRBJ2-7; TRBD1 aligns across 7 bases. CDR3 length: 13 amino acids. CDR1 SGHNT and CDR2 YENEEA come from the germline V gene. V dropped 3 bases and J dropped 3; count of bases not matched to a gene: 2. In DNA form, the CDR3 reads TGTGCCAGCAGCTTCCGGACAGGCTACGAGCAGTACTTC. It translates to CASSFRTGYEQYF.

This clone has only one observation. V is TRBV5-1 and J is TRBJ2-1; possible D gene TRBD2, 6 bases. Germline loops: CDR1 SGHRS, CDR2 YFSETQ. Trimming pared 7 bases from V and 4 bases from J, leaving 12 bases between. There are 13 residues in the CDR3. The CDR3 here is CASGGGGYNEQFF. For the CDR3, the DNA is TGCGCCAGCGGGGGAGGAGGATACAATGAGCAGTTCTTC.

The CDR3 nucleotides are TGCGCCAGCAGCCCCTACGATCGGGGCTACACCTTC. Its protein product is CASSPYDRGYTF. The rearrangement links TRBV5-1 to TRBJ1-2; D gene ambiguous. Germline V gene sequence: CDR1 SGHRS, CDR2 YFSETQ. The CDR3 spans 12 residues. V was trimmed by 4 bases and J by 8 bases, leaving 12 bases between them.

The chain carries TRBV5-1 and TRBJ1-1, with D unresolved. This CDR3 is built from 13 residues. V was cut by 0 bases and J by 6 bases, with 9 bases left in between. Germline values: CDR1 SGHRS, CDR2 YFSETQ. The CDR3 is CASSLGVGSEAFF. DNA for the CDR3: TGCGCCAGCAGCTTGGGTGTGGGGTCTGAAGCTTTCTTT.

The rearrangement uses TRBV6-1 and TRBJ1-3; the D is unclear. The CDR3 is 14 residues long. V dropped 6 bases and J dropped 0 bases, with 9 bases sitting between them. The V gene's germline CDR1 is MNHNS and CDR2 SASEGT. The CDR3 DNA reads as TGTGCCAGCAGGGTTTTGTACTCTGGAAACACCATATATTTT. Amino acids: CASRVLYSGNTIYF.

V usage is TRBV23-1 and J usage is TRBJ1-5, with 8 bases aligning to TRBD1. TRBV23-1 is an ORF for which the function is uncertain. This CDR3 spans 16 amino acids. V dropped 7 bases and J dropped 3; count of bases not matched to a gene: 11. The CDR3 loop is CASIQSRDRNNQPQHF. The CDR3 DNA sequence: TGCGCCAGCATCCAGTCCCGGGACAGGAACAATCAGCCCCAGCATTTT.

This clone was counted between two and nine times. The rearrangement links TRBV27 to TRBJ2-1; 9 nucleotides align to TRBD1. Per germline, CDR1 MNHEY and CDR2 SMNVEV (reference sequence). The CDR3 length is 16 residues. V was clipped by 6 bases and J by 4 bases; unmatched bases: 10. CDR3 sequence reads: CASSRGGTGRYNEQFF. DNA for the CDR3: TGTGCCAGCAGCCGGGGAGGGACAGGGCGGTACAATGAGCAGTTCTTC.

The chain is built from TRBV6-5 and TRBJ2-7, with 9 bases that match TRBD2. The germline V gene has CDR1 MNHEY and CDR2 SVGAGI. The CDR3 sequence is 14 residues long. Trimming removed 5 bases from V and 5 bases from J; junction bases left unmatched: 7. The CDR3 spells CASSTPTSGHEQYF. Written as DNA, the CDR3 is TGTGCCAGCAGTACCCCGACTAGCGGCCACGAGCAGTACTTC.

This rearrangement joins TRBV28 to TRBJ1-5; 8 positions agree with TRBD1. The CDR3 length is 16 residues. Germline V gives CDR1 MDHEN, CDR2 SYDVKM. V lost 5 bases, J lost 6 bases, and 12 bases stayed unmatched. CDR3 DNA sequence: TGTGCCAGCAGTACCCCCGGACAGGGTTTAAGTCAGCCCCAGCATTTT. Protein: CASSTPGQGLSQPQHF.

The chain has TRBV28 and TRBJ2-1, with 11 bases identical to TRBD2. This CDR3 is 16 amino acids long. V gave up 2 bases and J gave up 5 bases; unmatched junction bases: 5. Germline assignment: CDR1 MDHEN and CDR2 SYDVKM. CDR3 sequence: CASSLPGLAENNEQFF. The CDR3 DNA reads as TGTGCCAGCAGTTTACCGGGACTAGCGGAAAACAATGAGCAGTTCTTC. Looking up the rest from reference TRBV28 and TRBJ2-1 gives the full variable domain: DVKVTQSSRYLVKRTGEKVFLECVQDMDHENMFWYRQDPGLGLRLIYFSYDVKMKEKGDIPEGYSVSREKKERFSLILESASTNQTSMYLCASSLPGLAENNEQFFGPGTRLTVL.

This chain connects TRBV11-2 to TRBJ1-1; unclear D gene. The ends were cut back, 5 bases at V and 5 bases at J, with 6 bases in the middle. From germline, CDR1 is SGHAT and CDR2 FQNNGV. The CDR3 spans 11 residues. The DNA of the CDR3 is TGTGCCAGCAGCCGAGGGACTGAAGCTTTCTTT. As protein: CASSRGTEAFF. Full variable domain (missing parts from reference TRBV11-2 and TRBJ1-1): EAGVAQSPRYKIIEKRQSVAFWCNPISGHATLYWYQQILGQGPKLLIQFQNNGVVDDSQLPKDRFSAERLKGVDSTLKIQPAKLEDSAVYLCASSRGTEAFFGQGTRLTVV.

V is TRBV4-3 and J is TRBJ2-1; the match to TRBD2 covers 7 bases. Germline CDR1 LGHNA, CDR2 YSLEER. This CDR3 spans 15 amino acids. V dropped 1 base and J dropped 4; count of bases not matched to a gene: 4. The CDR3 region has the DNA TGCGCCAGCAGCCAAGGGGGGGGATATTACAATGAGCAGTTCTTC. Residues: CASSQGGGYYNEQFF.

This sequence joins TRBV5-6 and TRBJ2-7, with a possible D match to TRBD1 (5 bases). V lost 5 bases and J lost 4, with 16 bases in between. In germline, CDR1 is SGHDT, CDR2 YYEEEE. The CDR3 length is 14 residues. CDR3 in DNA: TGTGCCAGCAGTTATCAGGGTTACGGGTACGAGCAGTACTTC. Amino acids: CASSYQGYGYEQYF.

This chain joins TRBV9 and TRBJ2-7; perhaps TRBD1 as D (6 bases). This CDR3 has 13 amino acids. V lost 3 bases to trimming and J lost 2 bases, with 9 bases between them. Per germline, CDR1 SGDLS and CDR2 YYNGEE. CDR3 amino acids: CASSGTGTYEQYF. The CDR3 DNA sequence: TGTGCCAGCAGCGGCACAGGGACCTACGAGCAGTACTTC.

The chain recombines TRBV7-8 with TRBJ1-1; D might be TRBD1 (6 bases). This CDR3 region has 15 residues. V lost 1 base and J lost 7, with 16 bases in between. In germline, CDR1 is SGHVS, CDR2 FQNEAQ. CDR3 DNA sequence: TGTGCCAGCAGCTTAGTGGGGGCACAGAACTTTGAAGCTTTCTTT. Its protein is CASSLVGAQNFEAFF.

This clone appeared once. The chain combines TRBV23-1 with TRBJ2-5; possibly TRBD1 for D (6 bases). TRBV23-1 is an ORF for which the function is uncertain. The V end lost 4 bases, the J end lost 1 base, and 10 bases lay between the germline ends. This CDR3 is 14 amino acids long. In DNA form, the CDR3 reads TGCGCCAGCAGTCTAGGGGGTAGCCAAGAGACCCAGTACTTC. Translating gives CASSLGGSQETQYF.

The chain employs TRBV6-6 and TRBJ2-7; D remains unclear. Looked up from germline, CDR1 is MNHNY and CDR2 is SVGAGI (reference sequence). V was pared by 2 bases and J by 2 bases, with 10 bases between. The CDR3 extends over 14 amino acids. The CDR3 bases are TGTGCCAGCAGTTACCTCTCCCAAACCTACGAGCAGTACTTC. Amino acids: CASSYLSQTYEQYF.

V is TRBV7-8 and J is TRBJ2-5, with D possibly matching TRBD2 (6 bases). CDR1 is SGHVS and CDR2 is FQNEAQ in the germline V gene. V shed 4 bases and J shed 1 base, with 10 bases lying between them. The CDR3 is made up of 14 amino acids. DNA for the CDR3: TGTGCCAGCAGCTCCCCGGGACTCCAAGAGACCCAGTACTTC. Its translation: CASSSPGLQETQYF.

V usage is TRBV15 and J usage is TRBJ1-4; D uncertain. Trimming took 0 bases from V and 8 from J, leaving 7 bases between them. CDR3 length equals 13 residues. In germline, CDR1 is LNHNV, CDR2 YYDKDF (reference sequence). The chain's CDR3 is CATSRDGVEKLFF. Written as DNA, the CDR3 is TGTGCCACCAGCAGAGACGGGGTAGAAAAACTGTTTTTT.

This CDR3 reads CASSLPRDETFF. The CDR3 DNA reads TGTGCCAGCAGCTTACCCAGAGATGAGACTTTCTTT. This sequence joins TRBV7-9 and TRBJ1-1; D remains ambiguous. The CDR3 is 12 amino acids. Trimming removed 2 bases from V and 12 bases from J, with 13 bases in between. The germline V gene has CDR1 SEHNR and CDR2 FQNEAQ (reference sequence).